Presented here are 28 T cell receptor beta chains from one specimen sequenced in a study of blood T cell repertoires in COVID-19. Sequencing was performed with immunoSEQ multiplex PCR; in TCRdb, only in-frame clones are kept and a portion is missing. The repertoire holds approximately 210,000 clones, with nearly 90% as singletons. Sequenced: peripheral blood. Source of these receptors: a woman aged 40 to 50 who had recovered from COVID-19.

V usage is TRBV11-2 and J usage is TRBJ1-1, with D perhaps TRBD1 (6 bases). The length of the CDR3 is 18 residues. The germline CDR1 and CDR2 sequences are SGHAT and FQNNGV. Trimming shortened V by 1 base and J by 4 bases, and 22 bases separated the two germline ends. The CDR3 protein is CASSLAELGLSGATEAFF. The CDR3 coding sequence is TGTGCCAGCAGCTTAGCAGAGTTGGGCCTCTCAGGGGCCACTGAAGCTTTCTTT.

CDR3: CASGLGQGTQPQHF. In DNA, the CDR3 is TGCGCCAGCGGCCTCGGGCAGGGCACGCAGCCCCAGCATTTT. V and J are TRBV5-1 and TRBJ1-5; D might be TRBD1 (5 bases). Germline CDR1 and CDR2: SGHRS and YFSETQ. V was trimmed by 7 bases and J by 7 bases, leaving 18 bases between them. The CDR3 runs to 14 residues.

The count of this clone is one. This chain joins TRBV11-1 and TRBJ2-1; TRBD1 aligns across 8 bases. V was clipped by 6 bases and J by 3 bases; unmatched bases: 7. Germline CDR1 and CDR2: SGHAT and FQDESV (reference sequence). This CDR3 has 15 amino acids. The DNA of the CDR3 is TGTGCCAGCAGGAATGGACAGGGCCACTACAATGAGCAGTTCTTC. Encoded protein: CASRNGQGHYNEQFF.

The J gene is TRBJ2-1, the V gene TRBV10-2; 11 bases line up with TRBD2. The CDR3 has 16 residues. Germline V gene sequence: CDR1 WSHSY, CDR2 SAAADI. V was clipped by 7 bases and J by 6 bases; unmatched bases: 11. The CDR3 DNA sequence: TGCGCCAGCATGAAAGTAGCGGGAGGGCCGAGCAATGAGCAGTTCTTC. Protein: CASMKVAGGPSNEQFF.

This chain links TRBV25-1 with TRBJ2-1; D remains ambiguous. In germline, CDR1 is MGHDK, CDR2 SYGVNS. V shed 7 bases and J shed 7 bases, with 5 bases lying between them. The CDR3 sequence is 10 residues long. Here the CDR3 reads CASMRNEQFF. CDR3 coding DNA: TGTGCCAGCATGAGAAATGAGCAGTTCTTC.

This clone was recorded a few times. This rearrangement joins TRBV12-3 or TRBV12-4 to TRBJ2-1, with D unresolved. V lost 6 bases, J lost 9 bases, and 12 bases lay in between. CDR3 length: 12 amino acids. In DNA form, the CDR3 reads TGTGCCAGCAGCCCCAGACTGGGTGAGCAGTTCTTC. Amino acid sequence: CASSPRLGEQFF.

J is TRBJ1-4 and V is TRBV11-2; D ambiguous. There are 14 residues in the CDR3. V was clipped by 2 bases and J by 8 bases, with 12 bases between them. The germline CDR1 and CDR2 sequences are SGHAT and FQNNGV. The CDR3 is CASSLYSLGEKLFF. CDR3 coding DNA: TGTGCCAGCAGCTTATATTCCCTGGGCGAAAAACTGTTTTTT. Drawing the rest from reference TRBV11-2 and TRBJ1-4, the complete variable domain is EAGVAQSPRYKIIEKRQSVAFWCNPISGHATLYWYQQILGQGPKLLIQFQNNGVVDDSQLPKDRFSAERLKGVDSTLKIQPAKLEDSAVYLCASSLYSLGEKLFFGSGTQLSVL.

The chain employs TRBV5-1 and TRBJ1-4, with TRBD1 identical over 7 bases. Germline CDR1 and CDR2: SGHRS and YFSETQ. This CDR3 has 17 amino acids. V shed 0 bases and J 2 bases; nucleotides not matched to a gene: 7. The CDR3 loop reads CASSLVRGEGTNEKLFF. CDR3 coding DNA: TGCGCCAGCAGCTTGGTCAGGGGGGAAGGTACTAATGAAAAACTGTTTTTT.

This chain uses TRBV18 with TRBJ2-1, with D possibly being TRBD1 (5 bases). This CDR3 is built from 15 residues. Germline V gene sequence: CDR1 KGHSH, CDR2 LQKENI. Between the trimmed V and J ends, which lost 2 bases and 7 bases, there was a span of 15 bases. CDR3 in DNA: TGTGCCAGCTCACCAGCGCAGGGCGTCGGGAATGAGCAGTTCTTC. As protein: CASSPAQGVGNEQFF.

The chain carries TRBV28 and TRBJ2-7; unclear D gene. Trimming pared 3 bases from V and 5 bases from J, leaving 8 bases between. CDR3 size: 12 residues. The germline V gene has CDR1 MDHEN and CDR2 SYDVKM. CDR3 in DNA: TGTGCCAGCAGTTTCACAAATAACGAGCAGTACTTC. Residues: CASSFTNNEQYF. The full variable domain, in which reference TRBV28 and TRBJ2-7 provide the parts outside the CDR3, is DVKVTQSSRYLVKRTGEKVFLECVQDMDHENMFWYRQDPGLGLRLIYFSYDVKMKEKGDIPEGYSVSREKKERFSLILESASTNQTSMYLCASSFTNNEQYFGPGTRLTVT.

The chain uses TRBV15 and TRBJ1-3; D ambiguous. Trimming shortened V by 0 bases and J by 2 bases, and 11 bases separated the two germline ends. The CDR3 runs to 16 residues. Germline values: CDR1 LNHNV, CDR2 YYDKDF (reference sequence). The CDR3 loop is CATSRDRGVAGNTIYF. CDR3 coding DNA: TGTGCCACCAGCAGAGATCGAGGTGTGGCTGGAAACACCATATATTTT.

This clone was picked up one time. The chain is built from TRBV19 and TRBJ2-3; D is ambiguous. The germline V and J ends were trimmed by 3 bases and 4 bases, with 8 bases remaining between them. The CDR3 loop spans 13 amino acids. The germline CDR1 and CDR2 sequences are LNHDA and SQIVND (reference sequence). CDR3 sequence reads: CASSITAPDTQYF. CDR3 nucleotides: TGTGCCAGTAGTATCACAGCTCCAGATACGCAGTATTTT.

This chain uses TRBV11-2 with TRBJ1-1; D gene uncertain. The germline V and J ends were trimmed by 0 bases and 6 bases, with 8 bases remaining between them. Germline assignment: CDR1 SGHAT and CDR2 FQNNGV. The CDR3 runs to 13 residues. Here the CDR3 DNA reads TGTGCCAGCAGCTTAGATCCCTTCGCTGAAGCTTTCTTT. Translation gives CASSLDPFAEAFF.

This chain joins TRBV12-3 or TRBV12-4 and TRBJ2-7; D is possibly TRBD1 (6 bases). V was clipped by 2 bases and J by 7 bases, with 12 bases between them. CDR3 size: 13 residues. Here the CDR3 reads CASSLRQAVEQYF. As DNA, the CDR3 is TGTGCCAGCAGTTTACGACAGGCGGTAGAGCAGTACTTC.

V is TRBV2 and J is TRBJ2-1; 10 positions agree with TRBD2. The CDR3 covers 15 residues. Germline-derived CDR1 and CDR2 are SNHLY and FYNNEI. Trimming removed 6 bases from V and 3 bases from J; junction bases left unmatched: 5. CDR3 DNA sequence: TGTGCCAGCAGAATACTAGCGGGGCACTACAATGAGCAGTTCTTC. Its translation is CASRILAGHYNEQFF.

The chain joins TRBV6-5 to TRBJ2-7; 7 bases line up with TRBD1. The CDR3 length is 14 residues. V was clipped by 6 bases and J by 3 bases; unmatched bases: 8. CDR1 is MNHEY, CDR2 SVGAGI, per germline. The CDR3 loop reads CASSHGTDLYEQYF. The DNA for the CDR3 is TGTGCCAGCAGCCACGGGACAGACCTCTACGAGCAGTACTTC.

The gene calls are TRBV11-1 and TRBJ2-7, with D possibly TRBD2 on 6 matching bases. There are 14 residues in the CDR3. V was trimmed by 6 bases and J by 0 bases, leaving 12 bases between them. The germline gives CDR1 SGHAT, CDR2 FQDESV (reference sequence). Written as DNA, the CDR3 is TGTGCCAGCAGGCCAGCGGGCCCCTCCTACGAGCAGTACTTC. It specifies CASRPAGPSYEQYF.

The chain links TRBV11-2 to TRBJ1-3; TRBD1 might be the D (6 bases). Germline CDR1 is SGHAT and CDR2 is FQNNGV. V was pared by 3 bases and J by 0 bases, with 18 bases between. The CDR3 is 18 residues long. DNA for the CDR3: TGTGCCAGCAGCTTGACAGGCACTCCCCTCTTCTCTGGAAACACCATATATTTT. This gives the protein CASSLTGTPLFSGNTIYF.

CDR3 DNA sequence: TGTGCCAGCAGTATTGGACAGTTCTCAGATACGCAGTATTTT. Protein product: CASSIGQFSDTQYF. V and J are TRBV27 and TRBJ2-3, with a tentative D call TRBD1 (6 bases). The CDR3 consists of 14 residues. The germline gives CDR1 MNHEY, CDR2 SMNVEV (reference sequence). Trimming took off 5 bases at V and 4 bases at J, with 13 bases between the two ends.

The CDR3 sequence: CASEPRDLGATEAFF. The CDR3, as DNA: TGTGCCAGCGAGCCCCGGGACTTAGGGGCCACTGAAGCTTTCTTT. V usage is TRBV6-5 and J usage is TRBJ1-1; possibly TRBD1 for D (5 bases). Germline V gives CDR1 MNHEY, CDR2 SVGAGI. V dropped 8 bases and J dropped 4 bases, with 20 bases sitting between them. The length of the CDR3 is 15 residues.

This rearrangement joins TRBV9 to TRBJ2-1, with 9 positions matching TRBD2. The V and J ends lost 5 bases and 9 bases, in that order; junction bases with no gene match: 12. Germline lookup yields CDR1 SGDLS and CDR2 YYNGEE. The CDR3 length is 15 residues. The CDR3 reads CASSLDSGSGGEQFF. CDR3 in DNA: TGTGCCAGCAGTCTAGATAGCGGGAGTGGGGGTGAGCAGTTCTTC.

This chain joins TRBV5-8 and TRBJ1-6, with TRBD1 as a possible D gene (6 bases). V was cut by 2 bases and J by 8 bases, with 14 bases left in between. From germline, CDR1 is SGHTS and CDR2 YDEGEE. This CDR3 contains 15 residues. CDR3 residues: CASSFQQGYDSPLHF. The DNA for the CDR3 is TGTGCCAGCAGCTTCCAACAGGGCTACGATTCACCCCTCCACTTT.

This sequence joins TRBV28 and TRBJ1-6; TRBD1 agrees at 9 bases. The CDR3 is 15 residues long. Germline V gives CDR1 MDHEN, CDR2 SYDVKM. After removal of 7 bases from V and 0 bases from J, the junction contained 1 base not matched to a gene. The CDR3 loop is CASMTGGSYNSPLHF. CDR3 in DNA: TGTGCCAGCATGACAGGGGGCTCCTATAATTCACCCCTCCACTTT.

This chain links TRBV7-7 with TRBJ2-3, with 13 bases aligning to TRBD2. The ends lost 1 base at V and 0 bases at J; junction bases unmatched: 10. The CDR3 length is 20 residues. Germline values: CDR1 SSHAT, CDR2 FNYEAQ (reference sequence). CDR3 DNA sequence: TGTGCCAGCAGCTTAGGAGTTACTAGCGGGAGGGACCCGAGCACAGATACGCAGTATTTT. Protein sequence: CASSLGVTSGRDPSTDTQYF.

The V call is TRBV5-6, the J call TRBJ1-3; maybe TRBD1 (5 bases). This CDR3 spans 14 amino acids. Germline V gives CDR1 SGHDT, CDR2 YYEEEE. Between the trimmed V and J ends, which lost 3 bases and 0 bases, there was a span of 7 bases. CDR3 in amino acids: CASSSGLSGNTIYF. Here the CDR3 DNA reads TGTGCCAGCAGCTCGGGACTCTCTGGAAACACCATATATTTT.

The J gene is TRBJ2-7, the V gene TRBV4-2; 11 bases are a match to TRBD1. This CDR3 has 16 residues. With 6 bases clipped from V and 4 bases from J, the junction kept 11 bases outside the gene matches. CDR1 LGHNA and CDR2 YNFKEQ come from the germline V gene. The DNA for the CDR3 is TGTGCCAGCAGACAACAACCGGACAGGGGGCCTTACGAGCAGTACTTC. Protein product: CASRQQPDRGPYEQYF.

The chain combines TRBV5-1 with TRBJ1-4; 9 nucleotides match TRBD1. V trimming: 5 bases; J trimming: 7 bases; junction bases outside the gene matches: 9. In germline, CDR1 is SGHRS, CDR2 YFSETQ. The CDR3 spans 15 residues. CDR3 in amino acids: CASSPQGTGSEKLFF. CDR3 in DNA: TGCGCCAGCAGTCCGCAGGGGACAGGGTCTGAAAAACTGTTTTTT. Based on the CDR3 plus reference TRBV5-1 and TRBJ1-4, the full variable domain is KAGVTQTPRYLIKTRGQQVTLSCSPISGHRSVSWYQQTPGQGLQFLFEYFSETQRNKGNFPGRFSGRQFSNSRSEMNVSTLELGDSALYLCASSPQGTGSEKLFFGSGTQLSVL.

This rearrangement joins TRBV7-9 to TRBJ1-4, with D tentatively TRBD1 (6 bases). The V gene's germline CDR1 is SEHNR and CDR2 FQNEAQ (reference sequence). This CDR3 has 16 amino acids. Trimming took 7 bases from V and 0 from J, leaving 15 bases between them. The CDR3: CASTEQGRATNEKLFF. DNA for the CDR3: TGTGCCAGCACCGAACAGGGCAGGGCAACTAATGAAAAACTGTTTTTT.